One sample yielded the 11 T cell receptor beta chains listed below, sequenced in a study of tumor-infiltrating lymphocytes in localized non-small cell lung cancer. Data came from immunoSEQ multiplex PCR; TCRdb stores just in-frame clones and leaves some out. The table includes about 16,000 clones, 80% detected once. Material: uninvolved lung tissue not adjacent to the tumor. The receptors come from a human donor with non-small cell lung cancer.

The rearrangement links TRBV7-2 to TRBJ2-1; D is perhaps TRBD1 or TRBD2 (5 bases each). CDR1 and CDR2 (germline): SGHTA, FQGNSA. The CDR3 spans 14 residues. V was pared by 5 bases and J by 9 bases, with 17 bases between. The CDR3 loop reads CASSPGRGQGEQFF. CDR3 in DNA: TGTGCCAGCAGCCCAGGGAGAGGCCAGGGTGAGCAGTTCTTC.

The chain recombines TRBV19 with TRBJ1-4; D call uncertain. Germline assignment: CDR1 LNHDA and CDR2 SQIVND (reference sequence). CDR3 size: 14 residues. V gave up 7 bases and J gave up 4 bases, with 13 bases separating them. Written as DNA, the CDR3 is TGTGCCAGTACTCTTGACCGAAGTAATGAAAAACTGTTTTTT. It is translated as CASTLDRSNEKLFF.

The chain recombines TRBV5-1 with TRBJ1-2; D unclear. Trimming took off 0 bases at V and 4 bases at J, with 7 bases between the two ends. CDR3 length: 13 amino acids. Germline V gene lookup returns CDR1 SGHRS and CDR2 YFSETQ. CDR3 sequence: CASSLGSSYGYTF. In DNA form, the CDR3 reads TGCGCCAGCAGCTTGGGCAGTTCCTATGGCTACACCTTC.

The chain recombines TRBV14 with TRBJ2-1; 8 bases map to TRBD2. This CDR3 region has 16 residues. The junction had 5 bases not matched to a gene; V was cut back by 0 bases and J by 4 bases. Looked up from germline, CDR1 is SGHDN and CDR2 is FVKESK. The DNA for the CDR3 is TGTGCCAGCAGCCAAGAAAGGTCTAGCGGGTACAATGAGCAGTTCTTC. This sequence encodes CASSQERSSGYNEQFF.

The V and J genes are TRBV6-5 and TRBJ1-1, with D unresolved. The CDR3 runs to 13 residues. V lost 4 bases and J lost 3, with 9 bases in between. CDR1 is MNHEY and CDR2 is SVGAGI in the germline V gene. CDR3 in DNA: TGTGCCAGCAGTTTGAACCGGGACACTGAAGCTTTCTTT. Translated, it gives CASSLNRDTEAFF.

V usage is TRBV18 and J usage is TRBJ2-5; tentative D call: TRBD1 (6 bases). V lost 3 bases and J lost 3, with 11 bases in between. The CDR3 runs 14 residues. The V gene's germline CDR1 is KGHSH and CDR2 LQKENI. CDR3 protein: CASSPPWDKETQYF. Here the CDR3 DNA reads TGTGCCAGCTCACCTCCGTGGGACAAAGAGACCCAGTACTTC.

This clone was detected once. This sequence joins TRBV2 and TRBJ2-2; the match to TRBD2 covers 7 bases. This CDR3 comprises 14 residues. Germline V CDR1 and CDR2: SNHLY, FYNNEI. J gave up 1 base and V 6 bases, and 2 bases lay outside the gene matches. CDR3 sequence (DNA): TGTGCCAGCAGGAAGCGGGAGAACACCGGGGAGCTGTTTTTT. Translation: CASRKRENTGELFF.

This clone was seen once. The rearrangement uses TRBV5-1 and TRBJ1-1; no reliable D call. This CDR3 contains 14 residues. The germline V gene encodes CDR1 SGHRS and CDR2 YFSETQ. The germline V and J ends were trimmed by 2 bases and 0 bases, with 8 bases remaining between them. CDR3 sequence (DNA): TGCGCCAGCAGCTTCGATGCGGTGAACACTGAAGCTTTCTTT. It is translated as CASSFDAVNTEAFF.

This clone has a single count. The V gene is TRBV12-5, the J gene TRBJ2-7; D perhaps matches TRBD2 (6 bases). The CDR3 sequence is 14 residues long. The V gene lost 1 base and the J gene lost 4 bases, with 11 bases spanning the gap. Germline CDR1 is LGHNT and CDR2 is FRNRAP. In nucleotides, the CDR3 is TGTGCTAGTGGTTTGGGGTGGGGAGGTTACGAGCAGTACTTC. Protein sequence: CASGLGWGGYEQYF. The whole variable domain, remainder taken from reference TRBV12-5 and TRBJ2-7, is DARVTQTPRHKVTEMGQEVTMRCQPILGHNTVFWYRQTMMQGLELLAYFRNRAPLDDSGMPKDRFSAEMPDATLATLKIQPSEPRDSAVYFCASGLGWGGYEQYFGPGTRLTVT.

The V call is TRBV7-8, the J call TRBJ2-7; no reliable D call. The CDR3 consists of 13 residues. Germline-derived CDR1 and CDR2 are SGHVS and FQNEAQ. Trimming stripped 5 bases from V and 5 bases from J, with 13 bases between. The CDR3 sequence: CASSPPTGNEQYF. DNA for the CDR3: TGTGCCAGCAGCCCCCCGACGGGCAACGAGCAGTACTTC.

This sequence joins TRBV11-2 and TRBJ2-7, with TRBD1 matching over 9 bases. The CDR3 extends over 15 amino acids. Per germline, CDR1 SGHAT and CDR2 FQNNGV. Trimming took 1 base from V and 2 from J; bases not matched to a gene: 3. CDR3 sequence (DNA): TGTGCCAGCAGCTTAGTGGGACAGGGAACCTACGAGCAGTACTTC. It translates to CASSLVGQGTYEQYF.